Here is one TCR beta chain with its context. Profiling relied on immunoSEQ multiplex PCR, and the TCRdb table lists in-frame clones only, not all of them. The data show about 1.5 million clones, around 97% seen once. The J segment lost 0 bases and the V segment lost 0 bases, leaving 4 bases of the junction unmatched. This CDR3 comprises 16 residues. CDR1 is GTSNPN and CDR2 is SVGIG in the germline V gene (reference sequence). The sample belongs to a study of shared clonotypes between healthy human individuals. Across the study: Per donor, three plates held CD4 naive cells, three held CD4 memory, two held CD8 naive and one held CD8 memory.

A split of CD4+ cells into CD45RA+ naive and CD45RA-negative memory subsets was performed. Sequenced input: naive CD4+ T cells sorted from blood. The subset: CD45RA+ positively selected. The receptor was derived from a man aged 25-45 years in good health. V gene TRBV30 combines with J gene TRBJ2-4; 8 nucleotides agree with TRBD2. The CDR3 bases are TGTGCCTGGAGTGTACAGCGGGGGTTAGCCAAAAACATTCAGTACTTC. It translates to CAWSVQRGLAKNIQYF.